This T cell receptor beta chain derives from a study of cytomegalovirus exposure and HLA in healthy donors. Study observations and caveats: Some TCR beta chains (164 of them) were listed as cytomegalovirus-associated. Segments of the TCR beta V type were, in most cases, productive about 87% or about 30% of the time in an earlier analysis. The authors later linked a missense DCLRE1C variant to TCR beta V- and J-gene trimming.

13 Jbeta primers and 60 Vbeta primers were used for the PCR. The assay was immunoSEQ multiplex PCR, and TCRdb's table has in-frame clones only and misses some. The sample lists 210,000 or so clones; roughly 84% were seen once. For this clone: Its specificity is not known.

Germline V gene lookup returns CDR1 MRHNA and CDR2 SNTAGT. There are 15 residues in the CDR3. V shed 2 bases and J shed 4 bases, with 12 bases lying between them. The V call is TRBV6-4, the J call TRBJ1-5; possibly TRBD1 for D (5 bases). The source is a girl between 5 and 17 years old in good health and CMV-seronegative. The sample comprised PBMCs. CDR3 DNA sequence: TGTGCCAGCAGTGACCCCCTGGGGGGAAATCAGCCCCAGCATTTT. It specifies CASSDPLGGNQPQHF.